This paragraph reports one T cell receptor beta chain. Its antigen is unidentified. Investigators reverse transcribed all isolated RNA, so they sequenced expressed TCRB transcripts. The read count averaged about 3.57 million across naive, central memory and regulatory T cell samples. Only in-frame clones appear in the TCRdb table, and some are missing; sequencing was by immunoSEQ multiplex PCR. The sample includes about 190,000 clones, about 7.8% seen only once; the top ten take 0.94%. This entry comes from a study of beta chain features in type 1 diabetes. General study results and limits: Shorter TCRB CDR3s, moderately but significantly so, marked every one of the four CD4+ subsets in Type 1 diabetes patients. HLA influence on TCRB rearrangement stayed unresolved here.

V was trimmed by 11 bases and J by 5 bases, leaving 18 bases between them. CDR1 and CDR2 from the germline V gene are LNHDA and SQIVND (reference sequence). This CDR3 contains 13 residues. About 120 mL of blood, on average, came from one heparinised draw per donor. The chain combines TRBV19 with TRBJ1-2; D is unresolved. Input material: central memory CD4+ T cells from blood. The TCR was taken from a middle-aged woman with type 1 diabetes. The CDR3 DNA reads as TGTGCCCGAGAATACAGCAGTAGATATGGCTACACCTTC. Protein: CAREYSSRYGYTF.